This TCR beta chain is drawn from a study of blood T cells in healthy people across ages. Study context: When template switching was applied, about one barcoded beta molecule was captured per two T cells.

It was around 10 milliliters of peripheral blood that were drawn from each donor. Alongside a J-beta primer mix, a sample-barcoded 5' primer served in a second PCR lasting roughly 7 to 11 cycles. Every cDNA molecule carried a tag from a template-switch adaptor bearing 12 random nucleotides. TCRdb re-called the 5' RACE reads through MiXCR, storing one row per CDR3 protein. The sample carries under 1,000,000 distinct CDR3 sequences, 46% recorded once. As for this clonotype: Its antigen is still unknown.

V shed 6 bases, J shed 8 bases, and the junction held 14 bases outside the gene matches. The CDR3 spans 15 residues. Germline loops: CDR1 DFQATT, CDR2 SNEGSKA (reference sequence). General observations from the study: A roughly linear age-dependent decrease characterized TCR beta diversity per million T cells.

This clonotype was sampled from a man older than 75 in good health. The V call is TRBV20-1, the J call TRBJ2-1; TRBD2 aligns across 9 bases. Sequenced: blood. The CDR3 bases are TGCAGTGCGTTACCTGTAGCGGGAGAGGGACATGAGCAGTTCTTC. As protein: CSALPVAGEGHEQFF.